Following are 27 T cell receptor beta chains from one sample sequenced in a study of control samples from healthy donors and cancer patients. Method: immunoSEQ multiplex PCR; TCRdb's copy keeps in-frame clones and lacks some. The profile shows 60,000 to 95,000 clones, 75% to 90% of them singletons. The sequencing input was PBMCs. These receptors were taken from a woman aged 50 to 60 with colorectal cancer.

The V gene is TRBV3-1 (or the pseudogene TRBV3-2), the J gene TRBJ1-3; no clear D. V was shortened by 0 bases and J by 10 bases, with 10 bases between the two germline ends. The CDR3 runs 13 residues. Germline-derived CDR1 and CDR2 are LGHDT and YNNKEL (reference sequence). DNA of the CDR3: TGTGCCAGCAGCCAAGATAAAGGAGGAACCATATATTTT. Translated, it gives CASSQDKGGTIYF.

The rearrangement links TRBV7-2 to TRBJ1-2, with a possible D match to TRBD1 (5 bases). V was clipped by 5 bases and J by 2 bases, with 15 bases between them. The CDR3 contains 15 residues. Germline values: CDR1 SGHTA, CDR2 FQGNSA. The CDR3 is CASSPGDGRNYGYTF. The CDR3 region has the DNA TGTGCCAGCAGCCCGGGGGACGGTAGGAACTATGGCTACACCTTC.

This chain joins TRBV6-5 and TRBJ1-3, with D uncertain. This CDR3 is built from 14 residues. The V and J ends lost 0 bases and 3 bases respectively, with 6 bases between them. Germline loops: CDR1 MNHEY, CDR2 SVGAGI. The CDR3 loop is CASSYSTDGNTIYF. In DNA form, the CDR3 reads TGTGCCAGCAGTTACTCGACGGATGGAAACACCATATATTTT.

This clone is a singleton in its sample. The chain employs TRBV5-1 and TRBJ2-2; 10 nucleotides line up with TRBD2. CDR1 and CDR2 from the germline V gene are SGHRS and YFSETQ. With V trimmed by 1 base and J by 1 base, 7 bases remained unmatched. The CDR3 is made up of 18 amino acids. CDR3 amino acids: CASSLSTSGAVNTGELFF. DNA of the CDR3: TGCGCCAGCAGCTTGTCTACTAGCGGGGCGGTGAACACCGGGGAGCTGTTTTTT.

The chain recombines TRBV7-9 with TRBJ2-7; D is possibly TRBD2 (6 bases). The CDR3 runs to 18 residues. The germline gives CDR1 SEHNR, CDR2 FQNEAQ (reference sequence). Between the trimmed V and J ends, which lost 1 base and 2 bases, there was a span of 21 bases. CDR3 sequence: CASSLGGSAGLLAYEQYV. The CDR3 DNA is TGTGCCAGCAGCTTAGGAGGTAGCGCGGGGCTGTTAGCCTACGAGCAGTACGTC.

The chain joins TRBV27 to TRBJ2-1, with 12 positions matching TRBD2. Germline V gives CDR1 MNHEY, CDR2 SMNVEV (reference sequence). The length of the CDR3 is 17 residues. With V trimmed by 3 bases and J by 6 bases, 9 bases remained unmatched. The CDR3 reads CASSFVLAGGVGNEQFF. The DNA of the CDR3 is TGTGCCAGCAGTTTTGTGCTAGCGGGGGGGGTGGGCAATGAGCAGTTCTTC.

This clone was counted only a few times. The chain has TRBV5-1 and TRBJ2-2; TRBD1 aligns across 10 bases. The CDR3 sequence is 16 residues long. V lost 5 bases to trimming and J lost 3 bases; unmatched junction nucleotides: 7. From germline, CDR1 is SGHRS and CDR2 YFSETQ. The chain's CDR3 is CASSSGQGGHTGELFF. The CDR3, as DNA: TGCGCCAGCAGTTCTGGACAGGGGGGGCACACCGGGGAGCTGTTTTTT.

The chain couples TRBV4-3 to TRBJ2-2; perhaps TRBD1 as D (6 bases). The V end lost 4 bases, the J end lost 0 bases, and 9 bases lay between the germline ends. The CDR3 contains 15 residues. Germline CDR1 is LGHNA and CDR2 is YSLEER. CDR3: CASSPRTANTGELFF. CDR3 nucleotides: TGCGCCAGCAGCCCCCGGACAGCGAACACCGGGGAGCTGTTTTTT.

The rearrangement uses TRBV3-1 (or the pseudogene TRBV3-2) and TRBJ2-1; 8 bases fit TRBD2. In germline, CDR1 is LGHDT, CDR2 YNNKEL (reference sequence). The CDR3 has 16 residues. J was trimmed by 2 bases and V by 3 bases; bases with no gene match: 6. The CDR3 is CASSHVGGGTYNEQFF. The CDR3 DNA sequence: TGTGCCAGCAGCCATGTAGGCGGGGGGACCTACAATGAGCAGTTCTTC.

This chain uses TRBV19 with TRBJ1-4; 7 bases fit TRBD1. V lost 8 bases, J lost 8 bases, and 23 bases stayed unmatched. The CDR3 sequence is 18 residues long. Germline CDR1 and CDR2: LNHDA and SQIVND (reference sequence). The CDR3 here is CASRITPWGQQGIEKLFF. CDR3 DNA: TGTGCCAGTCGGATTACCCCCTGGGGCCAACAGGGGATCGAAAAACTGTTTTTT. The variable domain in full, completed from reference TRBV19 and TRBJ1-4, reads DGGITQSPKYLFRKEGQNVTLSCEQNLNHDAMYWYRQDPGQGLRLIYYSQIVNDFQKGDIAEGYSVSREKKESFPLTVTSAQKNPTAFYLCASRITPWGQQGIEKLFFGSGTQLSVL.

CDR3 coding DNA: TGTGCCAGCAGTGAGGACAGGGGTCAGGGCTACACCTTC. Its translation is CASSEDRGQGYTF. This chain links TRBV6-1 with TRBJ1-2; 9 nucleotides match TRBD1. The CDR3 length is 13 residues. J gave up 8 bases and V 3 bases, and 4 bases lay outside the gene matches. Per germline, CDR1 MNHNS and CDR2 SASEGT.

V gene TRBV6-2 or TRBV6-3 combines with J gene TRBJ2-2; D is undetermined. Germline values: CDR1 MNHEY, CDR2 SVGEGT. Trimming took off 4 bases at V and 3 bases at J, with 6 bases between the two ends. This CDR3 comprises 13 residues. CDR3 residues: CASSFDDTGELFF. As DNA, the CDR3 is TGTGCCAGCAGTTTCGATGACACCGGGGAGCTGTTTTTT.

The V and J genes are TRBV3-1 (or the pseudogene TRBV3-2) and TRBJ2-5; perhaps TRBD1 as D (6 bases). Germline V gene lookup returns CDR1 LGHDT and CDR2 YNNKEL (reference sequence). This CDR3 has 14 residues. V was pared by 5 bases and J by 2 bases, with 12 bases between. This CDR3 is CASSLQGSQETQYF. The CDR3 DNA reads TGTGCCAGCAGCTTACAGGGCTCGCAAGAGACCCAGTACTTC.

This clone is a singleton in its sample. The gene calls are TRBV24-1 and TRBJ1-5; no clear D. Deletions cut 4 bases from V and 5 bases from J, with 17 bases between. Germline V CDR1 and CDR2: KGHDR, SFDVKD. The CDR3 has 16 amino acids. CDR3 residues: CATSESGTPGHQPQHF. DNA of the CDR3: TGTGCCACCAGTGAGTCAGGAACCCCGGGCCATCAGCCCCAGCATTTT.

The gene calls are TRBV6-5 and TRBJ1-2, with 8 bases lining up with TRBD1. Germline-derived CDR1 and CDR2 are MNHEY and SVGAGI. The V segment lost 0 bases and the J segment 4 bases; nucleotides outside the gene matches: 4. CDR3 length: 15 residues. CDR3 bases: TGTGCCAGCAGTTACTCGGGGACAGGCTTCTATGGCTACACCTTC. Encoded protein: CASSYSGTGFYGYTF.

This clone was found once. V is TRBV20-1 and J is TRBJ2-4, with D possibly being TRBD1 (6 bases). Between the trimmed V and J ends, which lost 3 bases and 0 bases, there was a span of 12 bases. Germline CDR1 is DFQATT and CDR2 is SNEGSKA (reference sequence). CDR3 length: 15 amino acids. The CDR3 sequence is CSASAGAGAKNIQYF. DNA of the CDR3: TGCAGTGCTAGTGCAGGGGCGGGAGCCAAAAACATTCAGTACTTC.

The chain employs TRBV5-4 and TRBJ2-5; 10 bases are a match to TRBD2. There are 14 residues in the CDR3. J gave up 2 bases and V 2 bases, and 0 bases lay outside the gene matches. CDR1 is SGHNT and CDR2 is YYREEE in the germline V gene (reference sequence). The CDR3 spells CASSLAGGQETQYF. Here the CDR3 DNA reads TGTGCCAGCAGCTTAGCGGGGGGGCAAGAGACCCAGTACTTC.

The chain recombines TRBV7-8 with TRBJ1-5, with TRBD1 matching over 10 bases. This CDR3 region has 18 residues. Per germline, CDR1 SGHVS and CDR2 FQNEAQ. The ends lost 5 bases at V and 6 bases at J; junction bases unmatched: 16. CDR3: CASSSRPGQGKWSQPQHF. In nucleotides, the CDR3 is TGTGCCAGCAGCAGTAGACCGGGACAGGGGAAATGGAGTCAGCCCCAGCATTTT.

The chain joins TRBV28 to TRBJ1-5; D ambiguous. CDR3 length equals 12 residues. Germline CDR1 reads MDHEN; CDR2 reads SYDVKM. Trimming left V 6 bases short and J 7 bases short, with 10 bases between. In DNA form, the CDR3 reads TGTGCCAGCAGAGGAAGCCAGCAGCCCCAGCATTTT. Encoded protein: CASRGSQQPQHF.

This chain uses TRBV10-3 with TRBJ1-5, with unresolved D. Trimming stripped 4 bases from V and 5 bases from J, with 9 bases between. Per the germline V gene, CDR1 is ENHRY and CDR2 is SYGVKD. CDR3 length: 13 residues. The CDR3 sequence is CAISADRHQPQHF. DNA of the CDR3: TGTGCCATCAGTGCGGACCGTCATCAGCCCCAGCATTTT.

V and J are TRBV5-1 and TRBJ1-3, with D hard to call. Germline CDR1 reads SGHRS; CDR2 reads YFSETQ. The CDR3 is 13 residues long. Trimming took 0 bases from V and 2 from J, leaving 3 bases between them. For the CDR3, the DNA is TGCGCCAGCAGCTTGGACACTGGAAACACCATATATTTT. Translation: CASSLDTGNTIYF.

The chain carries TRBV24-1 and TRBJ2-1; TRBD1 aligns across 8 bases. Germline CDR1 is KGHDR and CDR2 is SFDVKD. Unmatched junction bases numbered 11, after V lost 7 bases and J lost 4 bases. The CDR3 sequence is 16 residues long. The CDR3 bases are TGTGCCACCAGCCTAGGGTGGGGACAGGTGTACAATGAGCAGTTCTTC. It yields the protein CATSLGWGQVYNEQFF.

The chain joins TRBV7-2 to TRBJ2-3; perhaps TRBD2 as D (7 bases). CDR1 is SGHTA, CDR2 FQGNSA, per germline. V was pared by 5 bases and J by 4 bases, with 16 bases between. This CDR3 has 15 amino acids. This CDR3 reads CASSRGGGASDTQYF. The CDR3 nucleotides read TGTGCCAGCAGCCGCGGGGGCGGAGCCTCAGATACGCAGTATTTT.

The chain is built from TRBV7-2 and TRBJ1-6, with 10 bases that match TRBD1. Germline V gene sequence: CDR1 SGHTA, CDR2 FQGNSA. V shed 2 bases and J 7 bases; nucleotides not matched to a gene: 2. This CDR3 is 15 amino acids long. The CDR3 here is CASSLQGQGNSPLHF. In nucleotides, the CDR3 is TGTGCCAGCAGCTTACAGGGACAGGGGAATTCACCCCTCCACTTT.

The genes are TRBV30 and TRBJ2-7; D might be TRBD2 (6 bases). V was pared by 1 base and J by 3 bases, with 13 bases between. Per germline, CDR1 GTSNPN and CDR2 SVGIG (reference sequence). This CDR3 contains 14 residues. CDR3 protein: CAWSGTARGYEQYV. CDR3 DNA: TGTGCCTGGAGTGGAACAGCGCGGGGCTACGAGCAGTACGTC.

Concerning this clone itself: At the DNA level, this CDR3 is encoded by other sequences in the same sample as well. The gene calls are TRBV5-1 and TRBJ2-4; possibly TRBD2 for D (6 bases). V was clipped by 4 bases and J by 5 bases, with 13 bases between them. This CDR3 has 14 residues. Germline V gives CDR1 SGHRS, CDR2 YFSETQ. This chain's CDR3 is CASSLLGGENIQYF. CDR3 sequence (DNA): TGCGCCAGCAGCCTACTCGGGGGAGAAAACATTCAGTACTTC.

The chain employs TRBV12-3 or TRBV12-4 and TRBJ1-2; unclear D gene. The ends were cut back, 1 base at V and 5 bases at J, with 5 bases in the middle. CDR3 length: 12 amino acids. CDR3 residues: CASSLGEYGYTF. In DNA form, the CDR3 reads TGTGCCAGCAGTTTAGGGGAATATGGCTACACCTTC.